The following is a TCR beta chain sequence with its context. Its specificity is not known. Germline CDR1 is SNHLY and CDR2 is FYNNEI. The V and J ends lost 3 bases and 6 bases, in that order; junction bases with no gene match: 15. This CDR3 spans 17 amino acids. The sample comes from a study of shared clonotypes between healthy human individuals. Overall study results and limits: Genetic and exposure-history diversity was limited by the few donors. It was the non-shared clonotypes that had lower generation probabilities than clonotypes shared by all four donors.

Naive CD8 cells lacked CD45RO, underwent positive selection for CCR7 and left out terminally differentiated effector memory CD45RA+ cells. Participating donors were healthy, HIV-negative adults free of recent acute infections or vaccinations. Every subset's genomic DNA went evenly onto several immunoSEQ plates. Here immunoSEQ multiplex PCR was the method, and the copy in TCRdb shows in-frame clones only, minus some. The sample includes roughly 2,000,000 clones, about 95% of them seen just once. The J gene is TRBJ1-2, the V gene TRBV2; TRBD1 matches 8 bases. The receptor was isolated from a man in his late teens or twenties in good health. Sequencing used naive CD8+ T cells sorted from blood. The CDR3 here is CASSELAGGDLSHGYTF. CDR3 coding DNA: TGTGCCAGCAGTGAGTTGGCAGGGGGCGATCTTAGCCATGGCTACACCTTC.